This T cell receptor beta chain was captured by sequencing in a study of T cells in localized non-small cell lung cancer. About this clone itself: Its antigen is undetermined.

Generated by immunoSEQ multiplex PCR, the TCRdb table keeps only in-frame clones and is missing some. The profile covers approximately 11,000 clones, with 90% appearing a single time and roughly an eighth taken by the ten largest. General study points: Adjacent uninvolved lung tissue had the highest T cell clonality, exceeding tumor. Among blood samples, higher T cell density accompanied longer overall survival. A median of around 60 clones ranked among the top 100 in tumor appeared in adjacent lung.

This receptor was identified in a male donor aged 60 or older with stage III lung adenocarcinoma. The starting material was peripheral blood, obtained before any cancer treatment.

DNA for the CDR3: TGTGCCAGCAGCTTTGAGACTAGCGGGAGGGGGCAGTTCTTC. Residues: CASSFETSGRGQFF. The chain is built from TRBV7-2 and TRBJ2-1; 14 positions match TRBD2. V shed 3 bases and J 12 bases; nucleotides not matched to a gene: 4. The length of the CDR3 is 14 residues. Germline assignment: CDR1 SGHTA and CDR2 FQGNSA.